The text below deals with one TCR beta chain. The data were obtained in a study of memory CD4+ T cells and cytomegalovirus serostatus. Profiling relied on immunoSEQ multiplex PCR, and the TCRdb table lists in-frame clones only, not all of them. The sample contains tens of thousands of clones, around 80% of which appear only once. The sort gate was single viable CD3+CD4+CD8-CD45RO+ cells for memory CD4+ T cells. From germline, CDR1 is SGHDT and CDR2 YYEEEE. CDR3 length: 14 residues. V lost 0 bases and J lost 5, with 10 bases in between. Sequencing was done on a sample of memory CD4+ T cells from blood. The chain couples TRBV5-6 to TRBJ2-3; tentatively, D is TRBD1 (5 bases). The sequence derives from an adult in good health and CMV-seropositive. CDR3: CASSLVQGQDTQYF. The CDR3 DNA reads TGTGCCAGCAGCTTGGTGCAGGGTCAAGATACGCAGTATTTT.